Below are 19 T cell receptor beta chains sequenced from a single sample in a study of T cell changes during pregnancy in multiple sclerosis. The protocol was immunoSEQ multiplex PCR, while the TCRdb copy is restricted to in-frame clones and leaves out a portion. In the table there are some 99,000 clones, about 90% of which are singletons. The source material was peripheral blood, sampled after pregnancy. The receptors shown here come from a female donor in good health, enrolled as a control in a pregnancy study.

This clone was recorded only once. The chain employs TRBV4-1 and TRBJ2-1; 7 nucleotides align to TRBD2. J was trimmed by 8 bases and V by 0 bases; bases with no gene match: 10. The CDR3 runs 16 residues. Germline assignment: CDR1 MGHRA and CDR2 YSYEKL. CDR3 bases: TGCGCCAGCAGCCAAGAAGGTTCGGAGCGGGGATATGAGCAGTTCTTC. Protein product: CASSQEGSERGYEQFF.

The V call is TRBV13, the J call TRBJ1-2; 7 nucleotides match TRBD1. J lost 9 bases, V lost 1 base, and 5 bases had no gene match. The germline V gene encodes CDR1 PRHDT and CDR2 FYEKMQ (reference sequence). This CDR3 has 13 residues. The chain's CDR3 is CASSLETGLSYTF. CDR3 DNA: TGTGCCAGCAGCTTAGAGACAGGGCTTAGCTACACCTTC.

The chain employs TRBV6-1 and TRBJ1-5; the D is unclear. The germline CDR1 and CDR2 sequences are MNHNS and SASEGT. This CDR3 has 13 residues. Trimming cost V 8 bases and J 4 bases, with 12 bases left between them. DNA of the CDR3: TGTGCCAGCGAGGTTTCGGTAAATCAGCCCCAGCATTTT. Amino acid sequence: CASEVSVNQPQHF.

The genes are TRBV7-8 and TRBJ2-2, with 7 bases that match TRBD1. The CDR3 spans 19 residues. Trimming removed 2 bases from V and 1 base from J; junction bases left unmatched: 13. From germline, CDR1 is SGHVS and CDR2 FQNEAQ. CDR3 region: CASSLLQRPGTVNTGELFF. The CDR3 region has the DNA TGTGCCAGCAGCTTACTTCAGAGGCCCGGGACAGTGAACACCGGGGAGCTGTTTTTT.

This chain links TRBV18 with TRBJ2-2; TRBD2 matches at 11 bases. The CDR3 extends over 17 amino acids. The V gene end was trimmed by 3 bases and the J gene end by 3 bases; junction bases not matched to a gene: 6. CDR1 and CDR2 from the germline V gene are KGHSH and LQKENI. As DNA, the CDR3 is TGTGCCAGCTCACCCATGGGGACTAGCGGCTACACCGGGGAGCTGTTTTTT. Its protein is CASSPMGTSGYTGELFF. The full variable domain, its missing parts supplied by reference TRBV18 and TRBJ2-2, is NAGVMQNPRHLVRRRGQEARLRCSPMKGHSHVYWYRQLPEEGLKFMVYLQKENIIDESGMPKERFSAEFPKEGPSILRIQQVVRGDSAAYFCASSPMGTSGYTGELFFGEGSRLTVL.

The V gene is TRBV14, the J gene TRBJ2-1, with D perhaps TRBD2 (6 bases). This CDR3 has 19 amino acids. The germline V and J ends were trimmed by 2 bases and 0 bases, with 20 bases remaining between them. Germline lookup yields CDR1 SGHDN and CDR2 FVKESK. The CDR3 protein is CASSQWLLARSSSYNEQFF. DNA for the CDR3: TGTGCCAGCAGCCAATGGCTCCTAGCGCGTTCAAGCTCCTACAATGAGCAGTTCTTC.

This rearrangement joins TRBV14 to TRBJ2-7, with D perhaps matching TRBD2 (5 bases). Trimming pared 0 bases from V and 3 bases from J, leaving 15 bases between. The germline V gene has CDR1 SGHDN and CDR2 FVKESK. This CDR3 contains 16 residues. The CDR3 DNA reads TGTGCCAGCAGCCAAGAGCCAGGACTTTTTATCTACGAGCAGTACTTC. As protein: CASSQEPGLFIYEQYF.

The rearrangement links TRBV29-1 to TRBJ2-7; 14 nucleotides align to TRBD2. Germline CDR1 is SQVTM and CDR2 is ANQGSEA. J was trimmed by 4 bases and V by 1 base; bases with no gene match: 0. The CDR3 covers 14 residues. The CDR3 loop is CSVEGLAGGYEQYF. CDR3 bases: TGCAGCGTTGAAGGACTAGCGGGAGGGTACGAGCAGTACTTC.

This clone has only one observation. J is TRBJ1-1 and V is TRBV4-1, with D possibly matching TRBD1 (5 bases). The germline V gene encodes CDR1 MGHRA and CDR2 YSYEKL. The CDR3 sequence is 16 residues long. Trimming pared 4 bases from V and 1 base from J, leaving 16 bases between. The DNA of the CDR3 is TGCGCCAGCAGCCTCCAGGGTCCCGCTGGGAACACTGAAGCTTTCTTT. Protein product: CASSLQGPAGNTEAFF.

The CDR3: CASRIASSGAYEQYF. The CDR3 nucleotides read TGTGCCAGCAGGATTGCGTCCAGCGGGGCCTACGAGCAGTACTTC. The V call is TRBV6-6, the J call TRBJ2-7, with 7 nucleotides matching TRBD2. The CDR3 extends over 15 amino acids. J lost 2 bases, V lost 6 bases, and 10 bases had no gene match. The germline CDR1 and CDR2 sequences are MNHNY and SVGAGI (reference sequence).

This clone was seen more than once but under ten times. Written as DNA, the CDR3 is TGCGCCAGCAGCCAAGCCGAGGGATCGAACACTGAAGCTTTCTTT. Encoded protein: CASSQAEGSNTEAFF. V and J are TRBV4-1 and TRBJ1-1; D not certain. Germline V gives CDR1 MGHRA, CDR2 YSYEKL. The CDR3 contains 15 residues. V was cut by 1 base and J by 1 base, with 10 bases left in between.

V and J are TRBV5-4 and TRBJ2-2; TRBD1 aligns across 10 bases. With V trimmed by 2 bases and J by 5 bases, 3 bases remained unmatched. The CDR3 is 15 amino acids. CDR1 and CDR2 (germline): SGHNT, YYREEE (reference sequence). The CDR3 sequence is CASSFGQGGTGELFF. The CDR3 DNA reads as TGTGCCAGCAGCTTCGGACAGGGGGGAACCGGGGAGCTGTTTTTT.

The V and J genes are TRBV5-6 and TRBJ1-1, with unresolved D. The CDR3 sequence is 14 residues long. Trimming removed 1 base at V and 5 bases at J, with 12 bases between. Germline V gene lookup returns CDR1 SGHDT and CDR2 YYEEEE. The CDR3, as DNA: TGTGCCAGCAGCTTGACAGACGCGAATACTGAAGCTTTCTTT. The encoded protein is CASSLTDANTEAFF.

The rearrangement links TRBV2 to TRBJ2-2, with D perhaps matching TRBD1 (5 bases). The germline gives CDR1 SNHLY, CDR2 FYNNEI. V lost 7 bases, J lost 0 bases, and 12 bases lay in between. The CDR3 covers 15 residues. This CDR3 is CASTLRQPNTGELFF. DNA of the CDR3: TGTGCCAGCACCCTTCGACAGCCGAACACCGGGGAGCTGTTTTTT. Together with reference TRBV2 and TRBJ2-2, the CDR3 gives the full variable domain: EPEVTQTPSHQVTQMGQEVILRCVPISNHLYFYWYRQILGQKVEFLVSFYNNEISEKSEIFDDQFSVERPDGSNFTLKIRSTKLEDSAMYFCASTLRQPNTGELFFGEGSRLTVL.

This chain connects TRBV10-3 to TRBJ2-7; a weak D match, TRBD2 (6 bases). The length of the CDR3 is 15 residues. Germline V gene sequence: CDR1 ENHRY, CDR2 SYGVKD. V was cut by 0 bases and J by 0 bases, with 9 bases left in between. CDR3 sequence: CAISESGGDSYEQYF. Here the CDR3 DNA reads TGTGCCATCAGTGAGTCGGGCGGGGACTCCTACGAGCAGTACTTC.

The chain uses TRBV4-1 and TRBJ2-5; the D gene is possibly TRBD2 (5 bases). V lost 0 bases and J lost 2, with 7 bases in between. This CDR3 spans 14 amino acids. Germline CDR1 and CDR2: MGHRA and YSYEKL. CDR3 DNA sequence: TGCGCCAGCAGCCAAGAAGGACTGCAAGAGACCCAGTACTTC. Amino acids: CASSQEGLQETQYF.

This sequence joins TRBV5-1 and TRBJ2-1; D possibly corresponds to TRBD1 (6 bases). This CDR3 comprises 12 residues. The ends were cut back, 4 bases at V and 15 bases at J, with 17 bases in the middle. The germline V gene has CDR1 SGHRS and CDR2 YFSETQ. In nucleotides, the CDR3 is TGCGCCAGCAGCCTGGCTGGTGGGGGCGGGTTCTTC. Its protein product is CASSLAGGGGFF.

This chain joins TRBV28 and TRBJ2-1, with D tentatively TRBD2 (5 bases). The CDR3 length is 15 residues. The V end lost 3 bases, the J end lost 0 bases, and 9 bases lay between the germline ends. CDR1 and CDR2 from the germline V gene are MDHEN and SYDVKM. CDR3 nucleotides: TGTGCCAGCAGTTTCGAGCGGACCTCCTACAATGAGCAGTTCTTC. Translating it yields CASSFERTSYNEQFF.

This clone was recorded only once. The chain couples TRBV5-6 to TRBJ1-1, with a weak D call TRBD1 (5 bases). Trimming shortened V by 0 bases and J by 4 bases, and 13 bases separated the two germline ends. CDR1 and CDR2 from the germline V gene are SGHDT and YYEEEE. This CDR3 spans 15 amino acids. CDR3 nucleotides: TGTGCCAGCAGCTTGGACGGGCAGGGCCTCACTGAAGCTTTCTTT. Translating it yields CASSLDGQGLTEAFF.